The 29 T cell receptor beta chains reported below all come from one sample, sequenced in a study of cytomegalovirus exposure and HLA in healthy donors. This PCR relied on a set of 60 Vbeta primers and 13 Jbeta primers. Generated by immunoSEQ multiplex PCR, the TCRdb table keeps only in-frame clones and is missing some. The data hold over 85,000 clones, with about three quarters observed a single time. Sequenced material: PBMCs. The receptors shown here come from a middle-aged man in good health and CMV-seronegative.

The chain links TRBV2 to TRBJ1-2; possibly TRBD1 for D (5 bases). CDR3 length: 13 residues. V was cut by 6 bases and J by 3 bases, with 11 bases left in between. Germline loops: CDR1 SNHLY, CDR2 FYNNEI. CDR3 nucleotides: TGTGCCAGCAGGCTGACAGAGGACTATGGCTACACCTTC. This sequence encodes CASRLTEDYGYTF.

The chain couples TRBV7-9 to TRBJ2-1; TRBD2 matches 12 bases. The CDR3 consists of 16 residues. The germline V gene encodes CDR1 SEHNR and CDR2 FQNEAQ (reference sequence). V shed 6 bases and J 0 bases; nucleotides not matched to a gene: 3. The CDR3 sequence is CASSGTSGFSYNEQFF. The CDR3 DNA is TGTGCCAGCAGTGGGACTAGCGGGTTCTCCTACAATGAGCAGTTCTTC.

The V call is TRBV10-3, the J call TRBJ1-2, with D tentatively TRBD1 (5 bases). V dropped 4 bases and J dropped 8 bases, with 11 bases sitting between them. Germline lookup yields CDR1 ENHRY and CDR2 SYGVKD. This CDR3 has 12 amino acids. CDR3 protein: CAISVDTRGYTF. The CDR3 coding sequence is TGTGCCATCAGTGTGGACACGAGGGGCTACACCTTC.

This clone was recorded a few times. The rearrangement links TRBV28 to TRBJ1-5, with a weak D call TRBD1 (5 bases). From germline, CDR1 is MDHEN and CDR2 SYDVKM. This CDR3 spans 16 amino acids. The V end was cut by 5 bases, the J end by 4 bases, with 18 bases between. CDR3 in DNA: TGTGCCAGCAGTACTCCCGGGACTCCAGGAAATCAGCCCCAGCATTTT. Residues: CASSTPGTPGNQPQHF. Based on the CDR3 plus reference TRBV28 and TRBJ1-5, the full variable domain is DVKVTQSSRYLVKRTGEKVFLECVQDMDHENMFWYRQDPGLGLRLIYFSYDVKMKEKGDIPEGYSVSREKKERFSLILESASTNQTSMYLCASSTPGTPGNQPQHFGDGTRLSIL.

This clone was detected only a few times. The gene calls are TRBV13 and TRBJ2-5; 9 bases map to TRBD2. Germline V lookup: CDR1 PRHDT, CDR2 FYEKMQ (reference sequence). This CDR3 comprises 14 residues. Trimming removed 4 bases from V and 4 bases from J; junction bases left unmatched: 4. CDR3 sequence: CASSSNSGGETQYF. CDR3 DNA sequence: TGTGCCAGCAGCTCCAATAGCGGGGGAGAGACCCAGTACTTC.

A few counts support this clone. V and J are TRBV6-1 and TRBJ1-4, with D maybe TRBD1 (5 bases). V lost 4 bases and J lost 4, with 10 bases in between. CDR3 length equals 14 residues. Germline V gene data show CDR1 as MNHNS and CDR2 as SASEGT. CDR3 nucleotides: TGTGCCAGCAGTGGCGGGACCCTTAATGAAAAACTGTTTTTT. Protein sequence: CASSGGTLNEKLFF.

This clone was seen more than once but under ten times. The V gene is TRBV12-1, the J gene TRBJ2-7; the D segment call TRBD1 is taken from the table without a DNA check. TRBV12-1 is recorded as a pseudogene. The CDR3 runs to 14 residues. CDR3 bases: TGTGCCAGCAGCTTTGTGAGGACAGATTACGAGCAGTACTTC. This gives the protein CASSFVRTDYEQYF.

The chain combines TRBV6-5 with TRBJ1-3; D gene unclear. The CDR3 spans 13 residues. The V gene's germline CDR1 is MNHEY and CDR2 SVGAGI. V lost 8 bases and J lost 4, with 12 bases in between. CDR3 in DNA: TGTGCCAGCTCAATTGTAGCCGGAAACACCATATATTTT. Its translation is CASSIVAGNTIYF.

The rearrangement uses TRBV5-5 and TRBJ2-5; 9 bases are shared with TRBD1. Germline V gene sequence: CDR1 SGHKS, CDR2 YYEKEE (reference sequence). J gave up 6 bases and V 1 base, and 7 bases lay outside the gene matches. This CDR3 has 15 amino acids. DNA of the CDR3: TGTGCCAGCAGCTTGTTGGGACAGGGTGGACAGACCCAGTACTTC. It translates to CASSLLGQGGQTQYF.

This chain connects TRBV7-3 to TRBJ2-3, with D perhaps TRBD2 (6 bases). This CDR3 contains 15 residues. Germline assignment: CDR1 SGHTA and CDR2 FQGTGA. The V end lost 2 bases, the J end lost 0 bases, and 9 bases lay between the germline ends. The DNA of the CDR3 is TGTGCCAGCAGCTTAGGAGGGACTAGCACAGATACGCAGTATTTT. This encodes CASSLGGTSTDTQYF.

This clone was seen a few times. The rearrangement links TRBV6-5 to TRBJ1-1, with D possibly TRBD1 on 5 matching bases. The V end was cut by 3 bases, the J end by 4 bases, with 9 bases between. This CDR3 region has 13 residues. Per germline, CDR1 MNHEY and CDR2 SVGAGI. CDR3 sequence (DNA): TGTGCCAGCAGTTATCAGGGTTTCACTGAAGCTTTCTTT. This gives the protein CASSYQGFTEAFF.

This clone has just one count. Here the CDR3 omits its conserved ending phenylalanine or tryptophan, so a read error is the likely source. The rearrangement joins TRBV5-6 to TRBJ1-2; D call uncertain. The germline gives CDR1 SGHDT, CDR2 YYEEEE. The ends were cut back, 1 base at V and 2 bases at J, with 12 bases in the middle. The CDR3 has 15 amino acids. The CDR3 protein is CASSLFDRENYGYTV. In DNA, the CDR3 is TGTGCCAGCAGCTTGTTCGACCGAGAAAACTATGGCTACACCGTC.

The chain employs TRBV2 and TRBJ1-1; D is unclear. The CDR3 is 13 residues long. V lost 4 bases, J lost 0 bases, and 6 bases lay in between. The germline V gene has CDR1 SNHLY and CDR2 FYNNEI. The CDR3 DNA follows: TGTGCCAGCAGTGGACTGATGAACACTGAAGCTTTCTTT. This sequence encodes CASSGLMNTEAFF.

The rearrangement joins TRBV4-1 to TRBJ2-3; 9 bases line up with TRBD2. The CDR3 sequence is 17 residues long. The junction had 8 bases not matched to a gene; V was cut back by 0 bases and J by 4 bases. Germline V gene lookup returns CDR1 MGHRA and CDR2 YSYEKL. CDR3 region: CASSQDFRRGGPDTQYF. The CDR3 DNA follows: TGCGCCAGCAGCCAAGATTTCAGGCGGGGGGGCCCAGATACGCAGTATTTT.

Only one count was recorded for this clone. CDR3 sequence reads: CASSWDIAETQYF. The CDR3 region has the DNA TGTGCCAGCAGCTGGGATATAGCGGAGACCCAGTACTTC. The rearrangement joins TRBV11-2 to TRBJ2-5; TRBD2 might be the D (5 bases). V gave up 4 bases and J gave up 5 bases, with 11 bases separating them. Germline loops: CDR1 SGHAT, CDR2 FQNNGV. CDR3 length equals 13 residues. The whole variable domain, remainder taken from reference TRBV11-2 and TRBJ2-5, is EAGVAQSPRYKIIEKRQSVAFWCNPISGHATLYWYQQILGQGPKLLIQFQNNGVVDDSQLPKDRFSAERLKGVDSTLKIQPAKLEDSAVYLCASSWDIAETQYFGPGTRLLVL.

The chain employs TRBV2 and TRBJ1-6; 10 bases line up with TRBD1. CDR3 length: 14 amino acids. Germline values: CDR1 SNHLY, CDR2 FYNNEI. After removal of 7 bases from V and 10 bases from J, the junction contained 7 bases not matched to a gene. Here the CDR3 DNA reads TGTGCCAGCATGCGGGACAGGGGTTTGTCACCCCTCCACTTT. It encodes CASMRDRGLSPLHF.

This clone came up once. This chain links TRBV2 with TRBJ1-3; D gene uncertain. The CDR3 is 15 amino acids. V was clipped by 3 bases and J by 2 bases, with 11 bases between them. CDR1 is SNHLY, CDR2 FYNNEI, per germline. The CDR3 here is CASSDARSTGNTIYF. CDR3 coding DNA: TGTGCCAGCAGTGACGCGAGATCGACTGGAAACACCATATATTTT.

This chain links TRBV4-2 with TRBJ2-3; D is ambiguous. This CDR3 has 14 amino acids. Germline lookup yields CDR1 LGHNA and CDR2 YNFKEQ. The V end was cut by 1 base, the J end by 0 bases, with 5 bases between. CDR3 nucleotide sequence: TGTGCCAGCAGCCAAGTTGAGAGCACAGATACGCAGTATTTT. Its translation is CASSQVESTDTQYF.

This sequence joins TRBV6-1 and TRBJ2-7; 7 bases are shared with TRBD1. This CDR3 spans 15 amino acids. The germline V gene has CDR1 MNHNS and CDR2 SASEGT. The V and J ends lost 10 bases and 7 bases, in that order; junction bases with no gene match: 19. CDR3 sequence: CATNIKPGQRKEQYF. The DNA of the CDR3 is TGTGCCACCAACATTAAACCGGGACAGAGAAAAGAGCAGTACTTC.

The V call is TRBV7-8, the J call TRBJ1-2; 7 nucleotides match TRBD1. Trimming at V came to 2 bases and at J to 7 bases, leaving 16 bases not matched to a gene. This CDR3 is built from 17 residues. Per germline, CDR1 SGHVS and CDR2 FQNEAQ. CDR3 in DNA: TGTGCCAGCAGCTTATCCCGGACAGGCCAGGGCGTAGGTGGCTACACCTTC. It is translated as CASSLSRTGQGVGGYTF.

The chain combines TRBV11-3 with TRBJ2-3, with D perhaps matching TRBD2 (5 bases). The CDR3 contains 14 residues. Germline CDR1 reads SGHNT; CDR2 reads YENEEA. V was clipped by 5 bases and J by 4 bases, with 13 bases between them. The CDR3 nucleotides read TGTGCCAGCAGCCTGCAGGACTCTGCAGATACGCAGTATTTT. Translation gives CASSLQDSADTQYF.

The V call is TRBV27, the J call TRBJ2-7, with 8 nucleotides matching TRBD1. There are 15 residues in the CDR3. Germline V gene lookup returns CDR1 MNHEY and CDR2 SMNVEV (reference sequence). V dropped 3 bases and J dropped 2; count of bases not matched to a gene: 6. This CDR3 reads CASSFLGQATYEQYF. As DNA, the CDR3 is TGTGCCAGCAGTTTTTTGGGACAGGCAACCTACGAGCAGTACTTC.

This chain joins TRBV4-1 and TRBJ2-1; tentative D call: TRBD2 (6 bases). Germline V gene lookup returns CDR1 MGHRA and CDR2 YSYEKL. Trimming stripped 1 base from V and 5 bases from J, with 15 bases between. CDR3 length: 16 amino acids. The CDR3 here is CASSQGAGRRHNEQFF. CDR3 bases: TGCGCCAGCAGCCAAGGGGCAGGGAGGAGGCACAATGAGCAGTTCTTC.

The J gene is TRBJ1-1, the V gene TRBV4-3; D is ambiguous. This CDR3 has 15 amino acids. CDR1 LGHNA and CDR2 YSLEER come from the germline V gene. V was shortened by 1 base and J by 10 bases, with 19 bases between the two germline ends. CDR3 residues: CASSQGAQPRGGAFF. CDR3 DNA sequence: TGCGCCAGCAGCCAAGGGGCGCAGCCCCGGGGAGGAGCTTTCTTT.

This clone is a singleton in its sample. The chain joins TRBV4-1 to TRBJ1-3; 10 bases match TRBD1. The CDR3 loop spans 17 amino acids. Germline assignment: CDR1 MGHRA and CDR2 YSYEKL. V lost 2 bases to trimming and J lost 0 bases; unmatched junction nucleotides: 4. The CDR3 is CASSQPRTGGSGNTIYF. The CDR3, as DNA: TGCGCCAGCAGCCAACCCAGGACAGGGGGCTCTGGAAACACCATATATTTT.

The V and J genes are TRBV20-1 and TRBJ1-2; unclear D gene. Trimming left V 7 bases short and J 5 bases short, with 8 bases between. CDR1 is DFQATT, CDR2 SNEGSKA, per germline (reference sequence). The length of the CDR3 is 10 residues. CDR3 DNA sequence: TGCAGTGGGGTGCGGTATGGCTACACCTTC. This translates into CSGVRYGYTF.

This clone was counted a few times. The gene calls are TRBV4-2 and TRBJ1-2, with D maybe TRBD1 (6 bases). The CDR3 is 14 residues long. V was shortened by 0 bases and J by 10 bases, with 15 bases between the two germline ends. CDR1 is LGHNA, CDR2 YNFKEQ, per germline. DNA of the CDR3: TGTGCCAGCAGCCAAGATATAGGACAGAGCCTCTACACCTTC. Its protein product is CASSQDIGQSLYTF.

The V call is TRBV7-8, the J call TRBJ2-2; 9 bases match TRBD1. CDR3 length: 15 residues. CDR1 and CDR2 (germline): SGHVS, FQNEAQ. The V gene end was trimmed by 5 bases and the J gene end by 7 bases; junction bases not matched to a gene: 8. CDR3 DNA sequence: TGTGCCAGCAGCAAGAACAGGGGGCAAGACGGGGAGCTGTTTTTT. Residues: CASSKNRGQDGELFF.

The chain combines TRBV2 with TRBJ2-5; the match to TRBD2 covers 9 bases. After removal of 8 bases from V and 5 bases from J, the junction contained 9 bases not matched to a gene. The CDR3 is 14 amino acids. Germline CDR1 and CDR2: SNHLY and FYNNEI. The CDR3 coding sequence is TGTGCCAGCGCAGGGCGGGGGGGCCGGGAGACCCAGTACTTC. Encoded protein: CASAGRGGRETQYF.